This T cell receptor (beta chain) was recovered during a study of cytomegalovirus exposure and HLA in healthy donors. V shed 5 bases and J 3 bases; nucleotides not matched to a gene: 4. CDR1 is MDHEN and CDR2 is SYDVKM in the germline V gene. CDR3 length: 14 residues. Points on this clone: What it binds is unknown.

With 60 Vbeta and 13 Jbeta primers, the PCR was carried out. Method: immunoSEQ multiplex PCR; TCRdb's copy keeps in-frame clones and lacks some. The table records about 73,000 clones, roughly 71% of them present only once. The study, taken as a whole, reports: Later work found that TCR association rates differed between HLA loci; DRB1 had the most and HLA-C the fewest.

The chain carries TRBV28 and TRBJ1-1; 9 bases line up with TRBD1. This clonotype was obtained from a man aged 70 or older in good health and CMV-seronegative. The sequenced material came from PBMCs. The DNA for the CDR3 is TGTGCCAGCAGTGGACAGGGGTTGGACACTGAAGCTTTCTTT. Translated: CASSGQGLDTEAFF.